This T cell receptor (beta chain) was sequenced during a study of spatial heterogeneity in lung cancer. Overall study context: Median follow-up for sequenced PBMC samples was approximately 25 months after resection, when such samples existed.

CDR3 length: 12 residues. Trimming removed 5 bases at V and 2 bases at J, with 6 bases between. Germline loops: CDR1 SGHVS, CDR2 FNYEAQ. This clonotype was observed at least ten times. Unique molecular identifiers, one per molecule, were present on every TCR cDNA molecule. TCRdb recomputed calls from the 5' RACE reads with MiXCR, one row per CDR3 protein. The repertoire holds 35,000 to 45,000 distinct CDR3 sequences, with over 6.5% as singletons. The sample's time point: blood at routine non-recurrence follow-up after resection. The chain employs TRBV7-6 and TRBJ2-5; no definite D call. This clonotype originated in a male donor with early-stage non-small cell lung cancer. The material was PBMCs, obtained at follow-up. The DNA for the CDR3 is TGTGCCAGCAGCCCAAGTCAAGAGACCCAGTACTTC. Protein product: CASSPSQETQYF.